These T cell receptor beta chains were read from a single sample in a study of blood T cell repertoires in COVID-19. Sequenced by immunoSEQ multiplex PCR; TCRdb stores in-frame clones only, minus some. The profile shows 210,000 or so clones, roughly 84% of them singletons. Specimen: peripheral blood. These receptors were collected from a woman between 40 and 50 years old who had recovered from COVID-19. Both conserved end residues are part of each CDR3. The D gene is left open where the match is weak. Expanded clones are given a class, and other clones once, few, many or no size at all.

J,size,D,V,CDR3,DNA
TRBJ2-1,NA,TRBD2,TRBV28,CASSLSPGLAVFRQFF,TGTGCCAGCAGTTTATCTCCGGGACTAGCGGTGTTCCGGCAGTTCTTC
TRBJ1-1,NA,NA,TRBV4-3,CASSQVMGRNTEAFF,TGCGCCAGCAGCCAAGTGATGGGCCGGAACACTGAAGCTTTCTTT
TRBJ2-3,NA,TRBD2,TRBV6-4,CASSDSAGGDTQYF,TGTGCCAGCAGTGACTCCGCGGGGGGGGATACGCAGTATTTT
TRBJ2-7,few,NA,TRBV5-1,CASSSTYEQYF,TGCGCCAGCAGCTCGACATACGAGCAGTACTTC
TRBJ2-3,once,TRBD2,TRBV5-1,CASHRGLADLTDTQYF,TGCGCCAGCCACCGGGGACTAGCGGATCTCACAGATACGCAGTATTTT
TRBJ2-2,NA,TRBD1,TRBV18,CASSRNRQGAYTGELFF,TGTGCCAGCTCACGGAATCGACAGGGGGCTTACACCGGGGAGCTGTTTTTT
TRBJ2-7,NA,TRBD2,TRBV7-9,CASSSPGLAGGPTYEQYF,TGTGCCAGCAGCTCTCCGGGACTAGCGGGAGGGCCCACCTACGAGCAGTACTTC
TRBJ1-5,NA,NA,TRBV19,CATAPRGDNQPQHF,TGTGCCACCGCCCCAAGGGGTGATAATCAGCCCCAGCATTTT
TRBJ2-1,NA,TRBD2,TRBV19,CASSIPRTSPPYNEQFF,TGTGCCAGTAGTATCCCCCGGACTAGTCCCCCCTACAATGAGCAGTTCTTC
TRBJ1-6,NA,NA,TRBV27,CASSLWGDALHF,TGTGCCAGCAGTTTATGGGGAGATGCCCTCCACTTT
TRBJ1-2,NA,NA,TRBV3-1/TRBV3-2,CASSPQTNYGYTF,TGTGCCAGCAGCCCCCAAACTAACTATGGCTACACCTTC
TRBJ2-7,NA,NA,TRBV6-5,CASSSKTRSAGEQYF,TGTGCCAGCAGTTCCAAGACCAGGAGCGCAGGGGAGCAGTACTTC
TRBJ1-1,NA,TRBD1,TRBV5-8,CASSLAGRTGGTEAFF,TGTGCCAGCAGCTTGGCCGGTCGAACAGGGGGCACTGAAGCTTTCTTT
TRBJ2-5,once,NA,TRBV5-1,CASSLAPGRQAETQYF,TGCGCCAGCAGCTTGGCCCCCGGCAGGCAGGCAGAGACCCAGTACTTC
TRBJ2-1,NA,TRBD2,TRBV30,CAWRALGRANEQFF,TGTGCCTGGAGGGCACTAGGGAGGGCTAATGAGCAGTTCTTC
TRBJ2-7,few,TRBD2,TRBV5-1,CASSLAGLAGGSSYEQYF,TGCGCCAGCAGCTTGGCGGGACTAGCGGGAGGAAGCTCCTACGAGCAGTACTTC
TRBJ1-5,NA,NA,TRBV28,CASSLSGQPQHF,TGTGCCAGCAGTTTATCGGGTCAGCCCCAGCATTTT
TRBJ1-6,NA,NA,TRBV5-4,CASSLDSLGNSPLHF,TGTGCCAGCAGCCTAGACAGCCTTGGGAATTCACCCCTCCACTTT
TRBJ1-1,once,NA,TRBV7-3,CASSLTGEGSTEAFF,TGTGCCAGCAGCTTAACCGGGGAAGGGAGCACTGAAGCTTTCTTT
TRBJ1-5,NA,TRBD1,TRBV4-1,CASSQEATGGPQPQHF,TGCGCCAGCAGCCAAGAAGCTACAGGGGGCCCTCAGCCCCAGCATTTT
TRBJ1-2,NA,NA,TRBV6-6,CASSPQTGYGYTF,TGTGCCAGCAGCCCTCAAACAGGATATGGCTACACCTTC
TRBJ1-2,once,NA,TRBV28,CASRNDRIYGYTF,TGTGCCAGCAGAAATGACAGGATCTATGGCTACACCTTC
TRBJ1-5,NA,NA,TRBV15,CATSRDRNQPQHF,TGTGCCACCAGCAGGGACAGAAATCAGCCCCAGCATTTT
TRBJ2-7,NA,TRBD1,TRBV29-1,CSVVSGQGYEQYF,TGCAGCGTTGTTTCAGGACAGGGGTACGAGCAGTACTTC
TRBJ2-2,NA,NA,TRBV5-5,CASSMRQRKNTGELFF,TGTGCCAGCAGCATGCGACAGCGAAAGAACACCGGGGAGCTGTTTTTT
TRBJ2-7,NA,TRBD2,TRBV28,CASSPTSGSSYEQYF,TGTGCCAGCAGTCCCACTAGCGGGAGCTCCTACGAGCAGTACTTC
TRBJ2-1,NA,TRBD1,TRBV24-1,CATSTDRVANEQFF,TGTGCCACCAGTACAGACAGGGTGGCGAATGAGCAGTTCTTC
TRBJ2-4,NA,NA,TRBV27,CASSFGGELAKNIQYF,TGTGCCAGCAGTTTTGGAGGAGAACTAGCCAAAAACATTCAGTACTTC
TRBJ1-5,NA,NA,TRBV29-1,CSGSGDKSCNQPQHF,TGCAGCGGCTCTGGGGACAAAAGCTGCAATCAGCCCCAGCATTTT
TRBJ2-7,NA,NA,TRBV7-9,CASVAEGSYEQYF,TGTGCCAGCGTTGCGGAGGGCTCCTACGAGCAGTACTTC
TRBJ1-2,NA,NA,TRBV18,CASSPPTQDNYGYTF,TGTGCCAGCTCACCACCGACACAAGACAACTATGGCTACACCTTC
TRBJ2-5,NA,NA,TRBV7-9,CASSLIPKAPESPQETQYF,TGTGCCAGCAGCTTAATTCCCAAAGCTCCGGAGAGCCCCCAGGAGACCCAGTACTTC
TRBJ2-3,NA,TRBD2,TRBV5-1,CASSLGLAGPTDTQYF,TGCGCCAGCAGCTTGGGCCTAGCGGGTCCCACAGATACGCAGTATTTT
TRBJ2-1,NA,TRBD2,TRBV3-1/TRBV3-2,CASSPLKQTSGHNEQFF,TGTGCCAGCAGCCCTCTCAAACAGACTAGCGGTCACAATGAGCAGTTCTTC
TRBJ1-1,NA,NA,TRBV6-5,CASSYSPAGTEAFF,TGTGCCAGCAGTTACTCTCCAGCGGGCACTGAAGCTTTCTTT
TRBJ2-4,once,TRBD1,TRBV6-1,CASSEMGSWTGQTGAKNIQYF,TGTGCCAGCAGTGAAATGGGGTCGTGGACAGGACAGACCGGAGCCAAAAACATTCAGTACTTC
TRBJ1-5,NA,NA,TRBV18,CASSPIRSNQPQHF,TGTGCCAGCTCACCGATCAGAAGCAATCAGCCCCAGCATTTT
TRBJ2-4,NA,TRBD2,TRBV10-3,CAISEPGGRALFAKNIQYF,TGTGCCATCAGTGAGCCCGGCGGGAGGGCCCTGTTTGCCAAAAACATTCAGTACTTC
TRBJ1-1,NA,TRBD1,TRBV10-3,CAIRSGTGSTEAFF,TGTGCCATCAGATCCGGGACAGGGAGTACTGAAGCTTTCTTT
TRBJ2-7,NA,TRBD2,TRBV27,CASSFGPSGSYEQYF,TGTGCCAGCAGTTTTGGTCCTAGCGGCTCCTACGAGCAGTACTTC